This TCR beta chain was captured by sequencing in a study of radiotherapy plus CTLA-4 blockade in lung cancer. Overall study findings and caveats: Blood TCR clones of tumor origin expanded after radiotherapy plus ipilimumab.

Chemo-refractory metastatic non-small-cell lung cancer patients received focal radiation with ipilimumab CTLA-4 blockade. This clone has a single count. Its antigen is unidentified. Germline CDR1 reads SGHVS; CDR2 reads FQNEAQ. The CDR3 runs to 14 residues. Trimming removed 5 bases at V and 3 bases at J, with 13 bases between. Produced via immunoSEQ multiplex PCR; TCRdb's table is partial and in-frame only. The sample consists of 75,000 to 80,000 clones, about 88% of them appearing once. The chain recombines TRBV7-8 with TRBJ1-1; D uncertain. The origin of this receptor is a human donor with non-small cell lung cancer who had stable disease on radiotherapy plus ipilimumab. Specimen: peripheral blood, collected from a patient treated with radiotherapy plus ipilimumab. The CDR3 reads CASSPRETYTEAFF. The CDR3 nucleotides are TGTGCCAGCAGCCCGAGGGAAACTTACACTGAAGCTTTCTTT.